This T cell receptor beta chain was sequenced in a study of T cell responses to AZD1222 COVID-19 vaccine. The method was immunoSEQ multiplex PCR; TCRdb's version includes in-frame clones alone and lacks a portion of them. This table holds some 140,000 clones, 92% found once. About this clone: Its cognate antigen is unknown.

Study results and limitations: All repertoire sampling was performed exclusively after the peak T cell response. Among the donors, most were white British and more were female, and clonal diversity was possibly underestimated. Seropositive AZD1222 recipients at baseline numbered only five or six.

This CDR3 is 18 amino acids long. Germline CDR1 is MNHEY and CDR2 is SMNVEV (reference sequence). V shed 2 bases, J shed 3 bases, and the junction held 15 bases outside the gene matches. The origin of this receptor is an adult in good health. This chain links TRBV27 with TRBJ2-5, with 7 positions matching TRBD2. The material was peripheral blood, obtained on day 0 of AZD1222 vaccination. The CDR3 here is CASSLKIPIPSGKETQYF. CDR3 nucleotide sequence: TGTGCCAGCAGTTTAAAAATACCGATTCCTAGCGGTAAAGAGACCCAGTACTTC.